This T cell receptor beta chain was recorded in a study of regulatory T cells in long-lasting Graves disease. Investigators prepared the TCR beta libraries by applying iRepertoire HTBI primers and Arm-PCR of CDR3 regions. Each CDR3 protein is one row after TCRdb ran MiXCR on the multiplex PCR reads. The sample shows about 460,000 distinct CDR3 sequences, approximately 23% of them seen only once. Findings and limits, study-wide: Segments TRBV28, TRBJ1-2 and TRBJ2-5 showed preferential usage in persistent disease.

Time point described: persistent/refractory GD, antithyroid drugs over 5 years with positive TRAb. Researchers made the TCR library from RNA that was extracted from PBMCs. An endocrinology department in Xi'an, China, recruited the patients. Around 8.2 milliliters of peripheral blood were drawn into EDTA tubes. In this sample, this clonotype turned up a few times. Its antigen is as yet unknown. There are 14 residues in the CDR3. Germline CDR1 is SGHTA and CDR2 is FQGTGA. V dropped 5 bases and J dropped 3; count of bases not matched to a gene: 6. Sequenced here: peripheral blood mononuclear cells (PBMCs), sampled when the disease was refractory, from a patient treated with antithyroid drugs. The receptor's source is a female donor with Graves disease. The gene calls are TRBV7-3 and TRBJ1-1; 7 bases fit TRBD1. The CDR3 DNA is TGTGCCAGCAGCGGGACCACAGGGGACACTGAAGCTTTCTTT. Protein sequence: CASSGTTGDTEAFF.